What follows are 8 T cell receptor beta chains derived from one specimen sequenced in a study of T-cell reconstitution after alpha-beta-depleted transplantation in children (dated by TCRdb to the mid-2010s). The method behind the library was PCR. Data came from an Illumina HiSeq 2500. To normalize quantification of the TCRbeta repertoire, the TCR libraries were built with molecular barcoding that relied on unique molecular identifiers. In TCRdb, the public reads were trimmed at Q25 with fastp and aligned with MiXCR, with productive beta chains retained. Each record represents a unique CDR3 protein, reported with the most common genes and DNA among its rows. Within this sample are approximately 490,000 distinct CDR3 sequences, with around 12% of them counted one time only. The ten largest clones take up more than 5.5% of the sample. Sample: PBMCs from the stem cell graft donor, taken from the stem cell graft. Source of these receptors: a human donor who donated a stem cell graft to a child with combined immunodeficiency.

This clonotype appeared a few times. This rearrangement joins TRBV19 to TRBJ2-7, with D perhaps being TRBD1 or TRBD2 (5 bases each). This CDR3 has 14 amino acids. Between the trimmed V and J ends, which lost 4 bases and 2 bases, there was a span of 12 bases. Per germline, CDR1 LNHDA and CDR2 SQIVND (reference sequence). This chain's CDR3 is CASSTGEGPYEQYF. CDR3 DNA: TGTGCCAGTAGTACCGGAGAGGGGCCCTACGAGCAGTACTTC.

This clonotype was seen just once. V and J are TRBV3-1 and TRBJ1-2, with a tentative D call TRBD1 (6 bases). The CDR3 sequence is 15 residues long. V was pared by 0 bases and J by 4 bases, with 12 bases between. Germline V gives CDR1 LGHDT, CDR2 YNNKEL (reference sequence). As DNA, the CDR3 is TGTGCCAGCAGCCAAGATCGGGGGCTTGGCTATGGCTACACCTTC. Residues: CASSQDRGLGYGYTF.

This clonotype was picked up a small number of times. The chain uses TRBV7-9 and TRBJ2-6; D call uncertain. Germline V gives CDR1 SEHNR, CDR2 FQNEAQ (reference sequence). The germline V and J ends were trimmed by 4 bases and 3 bases, with 10 bases remaining between them. The CDR3 sequence is 15 residues long. The CDR3 DNA follows: TGTGCCAGCAGCTCCACACATTATGGGGCCAACGTCCTGACTTTC. Translated, it gives CASSSTHYGANVLTF.

V is TRBV12-3 or TRBV12-4 and J is TRBJ2-5; tentatively, D is TRBD1 or TRBD2 (5 bases each). V dropped 7 bases and J dropped 5 bases, with 17 bases sitting between them. The CDR3 contains 14 residues. The CDR3 loop reads CASTPLGAGETQYF. The CDR3 DNA follows: TGTGCCAGCACCCCCCTCGGGGCAGGGGAGACCCAGTACTTC.

This chain links TRBV5-5 with TRBJ2-1; TRBD2 is a possible D gene (5 bases). Trimming removed 0 bases from V and 1 base from J, with 11 bases in between. The CDR3 length is 16 residues. The germline gives CDR1 SGHKS, CDR2 YYEKEE (reference sequence). In DNA, the CDR3 is TGTGCCAGCAGCTTGGCCGGGGTAGGGTCCTACAATGAGCAGTTCTTC. Protein product: CASSLAGVGSYNEQFF.

This clonotype came up a few times. The chain has TRBV20-1 and TRBJ2-5; D unresolved. Germline V gene lookup returns CDR1 DFQATT and CDR2 SNEGSKA (reference sequence). The CDR3 sequence is 13 residues long. Trimming removed 1 base from V and 4 bases from J, with 10 bases in between. The CDR3 coding sequence is TGCAGTGCTAGAGGATTTCAGAGAGAGACCCAGTACTTC. Translating gives CSARGFQRETQYF.

This clonotype was found a few times. V usage is TRBV27 and J usage is TRBJ2-5, with 7 bases fitting TRBD2. V was pared by 4 bases and J by 4 bases, with 12 bases of the junction left unmatched. The CDR3 extends over 16 amino acids. CDR1 is MNHEY and CDR2 is SMNVEV in the germline V gene (reference sequence). CDR3 DNA: TGTGCCAGCAGTTACCGGACGGGGGGTCAGGGAGAGACCCAGTACTTC. It yields the protein CASSYRTGGQGETQYF.

Many counts were recorded for this clonotype. The chain combines TRBV5-1 with TRBJ2-1; perhaps TRBD2 as D (6 bases). Looked up from germline, CDR1 is SGHRS and CDR2 is YFSETQ. CDR3 length: 13 amino acids. V lost 7 bases and J lost 7, with 15 bases in between. Here the CDR3 DNA reads TGCGCCAGCCGGGGGACGGCTGATAATGAGCAGTTCTTC. It specifies CASRGTADNEQFF. Using reference TRBV5-1 and TRBJ2-1 for the parts outside the CDR3, the full variable domain is KAGVTQTPRYLIKTRGQQVTLSCSPISGHRSVSWYQQTPGQGLQFLFEYFSETQRNKGNFPGRFSGRQFSNSRSEMNVSTLELGDSALYLCASRGTADNEQFFGPGTRLTVL.